This paragraph reports one TCR beta chain. The target antigen is unknown. The data belong to a study of graft-versus-host responses after intestinal transplantation. Losses at the gene ends were 2 bases for V and 6 bases for J; bases not matched to a gene: 3. The CDR3 runs to 14 residues. Germline lookup yields CDR1 SGHTA and CDR2 FQGNSA. Libraries were prepared by immunoSEQ multiplex PCR; TCRdb keeps only in-frame clonotypes and omits some of them. The sample records about 85,000 clones, approximately 82% being singletons. Study-wide points: Recipient marrow contained GvH clones, some of which appeared first in ileum or blood.

The chain has TRBV7-2 and TRBJ2-7, with 11 bases that match TRBD2. The sample was unstimulated CD4+ T cells sorted from spleen or lymph node cells, taken before intestinal transplant. The TCR comes from a human donor who received an intestinal transplant. Written as DNA, the CDR3 is TGTGCCAGCAGCTTAACCGGACTAGCGGGCGAGCAGTACTTC. Translation: CASSLTGLAGEQYF.